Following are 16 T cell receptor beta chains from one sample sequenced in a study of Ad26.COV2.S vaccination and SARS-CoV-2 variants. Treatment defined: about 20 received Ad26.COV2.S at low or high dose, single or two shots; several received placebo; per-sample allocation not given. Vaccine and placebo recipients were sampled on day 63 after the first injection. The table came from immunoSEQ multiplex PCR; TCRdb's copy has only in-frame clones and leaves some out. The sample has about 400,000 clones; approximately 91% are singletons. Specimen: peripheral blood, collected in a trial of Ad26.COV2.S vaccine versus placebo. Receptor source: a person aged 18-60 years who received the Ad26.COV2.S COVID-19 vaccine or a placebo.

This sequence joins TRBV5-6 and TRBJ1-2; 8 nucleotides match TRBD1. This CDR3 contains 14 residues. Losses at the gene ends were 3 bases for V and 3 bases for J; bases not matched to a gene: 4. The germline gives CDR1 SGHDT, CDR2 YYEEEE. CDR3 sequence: CASSYGQGDYGYTF. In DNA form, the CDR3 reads TGTGCCAGCAGCTATGGACAGGGAGACTATGGCTACACCTTC.

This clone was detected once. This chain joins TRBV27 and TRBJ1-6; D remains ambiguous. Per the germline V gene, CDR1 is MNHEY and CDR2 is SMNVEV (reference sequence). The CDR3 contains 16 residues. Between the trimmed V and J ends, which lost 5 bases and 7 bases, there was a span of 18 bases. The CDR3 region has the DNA TGTGCCAGCAGTCCCTCCCCCGGGATTCTGAATTCACCCCTCCACTTT. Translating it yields CASSPSPGILNSPLHF.

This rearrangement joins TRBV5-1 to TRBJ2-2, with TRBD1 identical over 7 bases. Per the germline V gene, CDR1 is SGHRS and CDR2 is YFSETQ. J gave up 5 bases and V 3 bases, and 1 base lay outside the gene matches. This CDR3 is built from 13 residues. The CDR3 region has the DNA TGCGCCAGCAGCTCACAGGGGACCGGGGAGCTGTTTTTT. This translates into CASSSQGTGELFF.

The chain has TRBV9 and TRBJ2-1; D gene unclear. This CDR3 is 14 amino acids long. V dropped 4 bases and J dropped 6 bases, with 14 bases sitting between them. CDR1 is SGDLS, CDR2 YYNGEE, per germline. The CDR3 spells CASSRRAVSNEQFF. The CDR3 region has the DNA TGTGCCAGCAGCCGCCGAGCTGTTTCCAATGAGCAGTTCTTC.

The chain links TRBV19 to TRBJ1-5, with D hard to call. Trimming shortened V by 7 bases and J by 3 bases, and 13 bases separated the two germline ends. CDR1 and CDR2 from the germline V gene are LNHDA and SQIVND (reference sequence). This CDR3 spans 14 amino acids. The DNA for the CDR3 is TGTGCCAGTAAATCCGGGGTTATCAATCAGCCCCAGCATTTT. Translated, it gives CASKSGVINQPQHF.

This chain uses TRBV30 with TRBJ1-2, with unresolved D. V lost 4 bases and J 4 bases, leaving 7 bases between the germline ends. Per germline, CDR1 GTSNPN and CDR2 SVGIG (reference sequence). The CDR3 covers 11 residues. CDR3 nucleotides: TGTGCCTGGAAGTCCATCTATGGCTACACCTTC. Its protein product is CAWKSIYGYTF. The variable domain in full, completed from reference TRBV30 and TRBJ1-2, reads SQTIHQWPATLVQPVGSPLSLECTVEGTSNPNLYWYRQAAGRGLQLLFYSVGIGQISSEVPQNLSASRPQDRQFILSSKKLLLSDSGFYLCAWKSIYGYTFGSGTRLTVV.

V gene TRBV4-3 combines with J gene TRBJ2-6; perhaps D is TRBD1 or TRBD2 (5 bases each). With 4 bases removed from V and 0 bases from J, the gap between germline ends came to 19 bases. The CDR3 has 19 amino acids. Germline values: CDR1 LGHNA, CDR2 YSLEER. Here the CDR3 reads CASSLWGTLSSSGANVLTF. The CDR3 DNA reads TGCGCCAGCAGCCTCTGGGGGACCTTAAGTAGCTCTGGGGCCAACGTCCTGACTTTC.

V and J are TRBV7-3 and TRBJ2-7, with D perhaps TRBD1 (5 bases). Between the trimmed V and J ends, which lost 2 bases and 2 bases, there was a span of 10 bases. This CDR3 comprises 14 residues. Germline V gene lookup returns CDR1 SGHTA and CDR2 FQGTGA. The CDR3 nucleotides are TGTGCCAGCAGCTTATTCGCAGGGACCTACGAGCAGTACTTC. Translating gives CASSLFAGTYEQYF.

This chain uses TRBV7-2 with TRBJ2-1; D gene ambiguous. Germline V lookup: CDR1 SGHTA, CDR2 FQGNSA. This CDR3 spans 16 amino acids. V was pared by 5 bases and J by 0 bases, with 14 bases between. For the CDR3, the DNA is TGTGCCAGCAGCCGTCCCCGAAGGAGCTCCTACAATGAGCAGTTCTTC. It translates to CASSRPRRSSYNEQFF.

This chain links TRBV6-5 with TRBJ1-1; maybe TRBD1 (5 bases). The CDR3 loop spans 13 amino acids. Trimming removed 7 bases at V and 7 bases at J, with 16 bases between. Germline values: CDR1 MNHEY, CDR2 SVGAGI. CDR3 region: CASTLEGPGEAFF. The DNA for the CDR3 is TGTGCCAGCACCCTAGAGGGGCCGGGTGAAGCTTTCTTT.

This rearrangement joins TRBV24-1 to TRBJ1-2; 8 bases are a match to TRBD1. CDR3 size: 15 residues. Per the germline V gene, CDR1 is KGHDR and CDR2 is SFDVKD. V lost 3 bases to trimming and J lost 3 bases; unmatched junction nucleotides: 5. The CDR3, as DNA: TGTGCCACCAGTGATAGCAGGGGGCCGGACTATGGCTACACCTTC. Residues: CATSDSRGPDYGYTF.

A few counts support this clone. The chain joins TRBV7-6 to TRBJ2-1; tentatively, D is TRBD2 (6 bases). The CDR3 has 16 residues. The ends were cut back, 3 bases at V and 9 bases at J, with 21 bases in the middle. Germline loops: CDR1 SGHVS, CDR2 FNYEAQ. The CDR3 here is CASSLGLRGMGGEQFF. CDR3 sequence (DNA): TGTGCCAGCAGCTTGGGGCTGAGAGGAATGGGAGGTGAGCAGTTCTTC.

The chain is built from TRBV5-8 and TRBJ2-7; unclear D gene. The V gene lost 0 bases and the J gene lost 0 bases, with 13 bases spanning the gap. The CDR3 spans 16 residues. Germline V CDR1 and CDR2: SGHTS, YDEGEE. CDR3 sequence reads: CASSLGWAGSSYEQYF. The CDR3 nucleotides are TGTGCCAGCAGCTTGGGATGGGCCGGTTCCTCCTACGAGCAGTACTTC.

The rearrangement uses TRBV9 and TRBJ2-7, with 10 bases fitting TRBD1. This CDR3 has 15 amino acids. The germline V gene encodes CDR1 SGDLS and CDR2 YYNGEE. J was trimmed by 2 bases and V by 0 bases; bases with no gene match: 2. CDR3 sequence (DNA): TGTGCCAGCAGCGTAGGCGGGACAGGGGCCTACGAGCAGTACTTC. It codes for CASSVGGTGAYEQYF.

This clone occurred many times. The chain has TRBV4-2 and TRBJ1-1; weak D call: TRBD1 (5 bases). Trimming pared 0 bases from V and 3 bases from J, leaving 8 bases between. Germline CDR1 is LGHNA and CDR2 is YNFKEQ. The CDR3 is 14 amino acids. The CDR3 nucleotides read TGTGCCAGCAGCCAAGAGTGGGGGGACACTGAAGCTTTCTTT. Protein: CASSQEWGDTEAFF.

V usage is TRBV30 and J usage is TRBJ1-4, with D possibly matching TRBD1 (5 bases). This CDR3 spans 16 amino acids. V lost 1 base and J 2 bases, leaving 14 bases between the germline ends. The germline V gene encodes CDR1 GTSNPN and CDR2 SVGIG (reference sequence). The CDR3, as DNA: TGTGCCTGGAGTGCTGCGGACCGGGACACTAATGAAAAACTGTTTTTT. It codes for CAWSAADRDTNEKLFF.